This T cell receptor beta chain was identified during a study of identical twins. The study, taken as a whole, reports: Twin pairs had excess sharing that was weaker in beta out-of-frame sequences.

This clonotype was seen repeatedly, ten times or more. Its target is not known. TCRdb analysed the 5' RACE reads with MiXCR anew, one entry per CDR3 protein. The sample has just under 650,000 distinct CDR3 sequences, under 8.5% seen once. CDR1 SGHKS and CDR2 YYEKEE come from the germline V gene (reference sequence). V was shortened by 4 bases and J by 2 bases, with 13 bases between the two germline ends. The CDR3 extends over 15 amino acids. These data were also filed under a second study, of yellow fever vaccine responses in identical twins.

The TCR was taken from a woman between 18 and 29 years old in good health. J is TRBJ1-3 and V is TRBV5-5; D uncertain. What was sequenced was PBMCs. CDR3 in DNA: TGTGCCAGCAGCCCCCCCATAGGAGCTGGAAACACCATATATTTT. Translated, it gives CASSPPIGAGNTIYF.